The TCR beta chain described here comes from a study (dated by TCRdb to 2013 to 2014). Sequencing used an Illumina Genome Analyzer IIx. TCRdb reworked the public reads: Q25 trimming with fastp, MiXCR clone assembly, productive beta chains retained. A single entry per CDR3 protein holds the most common genes and DNA from its merged rows. Present in this sample are 15,000 or so distinct CDR3 sequences, about 30% of which were seen just once. About 15% of the sample is in the top ten clones. From a lookup of the germline V gene, CDR1 and CDR2 are LGHNA and YNFKEQ. From its cysteine to its phenylalanine, the CDR3 spans 17 amino acids. Just the 51-base CDR3 DNA is kept, in frame starting at base 1. Worth noting for this clonotype: No cognate antigen has been identified for it. The junction differs from germline at one of its ends, possibly a read error.

This sequence uses TRBV4-2 and TRBJ1-1; no D segment can be confidently identified. What was sequenced was blood. The receptor was derived from a human donor. The CDR3 region: CSSSQDTDRYWNTEAFF. Here is the DNA: TGTTCCAGCAGCCAAGATACGGACCGCTACTGGAACACTGAAGCTTTCTTT.